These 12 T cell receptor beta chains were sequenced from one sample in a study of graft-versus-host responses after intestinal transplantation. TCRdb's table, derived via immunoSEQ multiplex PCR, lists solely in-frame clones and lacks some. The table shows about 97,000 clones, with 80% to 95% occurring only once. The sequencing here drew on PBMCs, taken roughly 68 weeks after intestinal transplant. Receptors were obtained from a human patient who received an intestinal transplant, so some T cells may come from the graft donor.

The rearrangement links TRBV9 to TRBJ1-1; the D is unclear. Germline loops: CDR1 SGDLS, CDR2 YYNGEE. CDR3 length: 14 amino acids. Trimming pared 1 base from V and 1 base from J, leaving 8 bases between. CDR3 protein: CASSVKASNTEAFF. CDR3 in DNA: TGTGCCAGCAGCGTAAAAGCATCGAACACTGAAGCTTTCTTT.

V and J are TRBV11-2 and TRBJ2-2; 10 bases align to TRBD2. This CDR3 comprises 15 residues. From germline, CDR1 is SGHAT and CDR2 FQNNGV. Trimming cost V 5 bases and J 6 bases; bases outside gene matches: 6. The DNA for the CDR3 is TGTGCCAGCAGCGCAATAGCGGGGGGCGCCGGGGAGCTGTTTTTT. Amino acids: CASSAIAGGAGELFF.

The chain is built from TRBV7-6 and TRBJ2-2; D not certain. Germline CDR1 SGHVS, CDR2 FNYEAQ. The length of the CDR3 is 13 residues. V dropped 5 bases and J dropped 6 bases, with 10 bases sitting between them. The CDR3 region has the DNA TGTGCCAGCAGCCCGATGATTCCCGGGGAGCTGTTTTTT. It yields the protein CASSPMIPGELFF.

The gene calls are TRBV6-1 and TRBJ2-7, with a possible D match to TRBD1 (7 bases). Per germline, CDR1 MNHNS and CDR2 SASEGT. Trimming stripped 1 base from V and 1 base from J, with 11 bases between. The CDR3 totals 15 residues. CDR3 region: CASSEDPGGSYEQYF. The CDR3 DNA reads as TGTGCCAGCAGTGAAGACCCAGGGGGGTCCTACGAGCAGTACTTC.

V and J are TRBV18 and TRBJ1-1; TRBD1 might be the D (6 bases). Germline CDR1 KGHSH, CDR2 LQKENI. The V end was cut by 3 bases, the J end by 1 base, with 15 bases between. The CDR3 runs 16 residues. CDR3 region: CASSPQNREGNTEAFF. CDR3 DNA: TGTGCCAGCTCACCCCAAAACAGGGAGGGGAACACTGAAGCTTTCTTT.

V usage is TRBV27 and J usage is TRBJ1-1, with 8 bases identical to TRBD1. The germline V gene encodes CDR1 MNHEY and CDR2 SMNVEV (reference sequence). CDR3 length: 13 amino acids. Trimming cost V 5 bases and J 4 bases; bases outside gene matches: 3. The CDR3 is CASSPGGVTEAFF. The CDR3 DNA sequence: TGTGCCAGCAGTCCAGGGGGCGTCACTGAAGCTTTCTTT.

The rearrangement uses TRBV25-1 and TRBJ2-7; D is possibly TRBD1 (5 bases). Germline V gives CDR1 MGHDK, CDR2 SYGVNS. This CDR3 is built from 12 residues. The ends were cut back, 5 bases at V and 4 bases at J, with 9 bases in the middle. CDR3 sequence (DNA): TGTGCCAGCAGTAGGGGCCTTTACGAGCAGTACTTC. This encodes CASSRGLYEQYF.

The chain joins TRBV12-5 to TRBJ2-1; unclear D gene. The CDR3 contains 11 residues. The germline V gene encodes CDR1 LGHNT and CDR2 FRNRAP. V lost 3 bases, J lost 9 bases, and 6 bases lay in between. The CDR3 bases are TGTGCTAGTGGTTTCGGTGGTGAGCAGTTCTTC. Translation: CASGFGGEQFF.

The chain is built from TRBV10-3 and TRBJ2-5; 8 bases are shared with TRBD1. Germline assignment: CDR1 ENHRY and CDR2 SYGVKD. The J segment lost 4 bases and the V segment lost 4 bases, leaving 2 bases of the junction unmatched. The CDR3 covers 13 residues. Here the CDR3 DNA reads TGTGCCATCAGTGTAACAGGGGGAGAGACCCAGTACTTC. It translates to CAISVTGGETQYF.

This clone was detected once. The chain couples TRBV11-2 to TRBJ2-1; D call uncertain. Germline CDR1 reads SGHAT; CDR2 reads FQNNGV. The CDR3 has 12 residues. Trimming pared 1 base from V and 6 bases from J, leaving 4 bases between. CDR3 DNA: TGTGCCAGCAGCTTAGTGGGCAATGAGCAGTTCTTC. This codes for CASSLVGNEQFF.

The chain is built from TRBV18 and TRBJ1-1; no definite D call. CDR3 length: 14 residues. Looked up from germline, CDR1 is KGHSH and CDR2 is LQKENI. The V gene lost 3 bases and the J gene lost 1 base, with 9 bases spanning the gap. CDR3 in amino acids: CASSPYGGNTEAFF. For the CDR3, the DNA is TGTGCCAGCTCACCTTACGGCGGGAACACTGAAGCTTTCTTT.

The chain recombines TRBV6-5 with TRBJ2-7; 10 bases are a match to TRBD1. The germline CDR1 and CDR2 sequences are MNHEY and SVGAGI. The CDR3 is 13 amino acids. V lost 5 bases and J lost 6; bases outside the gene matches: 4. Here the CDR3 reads CASSEGDRGEQYF. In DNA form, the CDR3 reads TGTGCCAGCAGTGAAGGGGACAGGGGCGAGCAGTACTTC.